The source of this T cell receptor beta chain is a study of PD-1 blockade in classical Hodgkin lymphoma. Study-level information: Patients in the cohort were put on intravenous nivolumab, 3 mg/kg every 2 weeks.

General observations from the study: Diversity in CD4+ TCRs, unlike that measured in CD8+ TCRs, had risen significantly by C4D1. Patients with a complete response exhibited baseline diversity comparable to newly diagnosed patients.

Time point indicated: cycle 4 day 1 (C4D1), after less than seven weeks of nivolumab. Relapse after autologous stem cell transplantation occurred in every patient, and brentuximab vedotin exposure varied. The table came from immunoSEQ multiplex PCR; TCRdb's copy has only in-frame clones and leaves some out. The sample shows 20,000 to 30,000 clones, 72% of them seen only once. Comments on this clone: As yet, its antigen is unknown.

V was clipped by 11 bases and J by 0 bases; unmatched bases: 9. This CDR3 is built from 15 residues. The germline gives CDR1 LNHDA, CDR2 SQIVND (reference sequence). The chain has TRBV19 and TRBJ1-2, with TRBD1 identical over 10 bases. The TCR comes from a human donor with classical Hodgkin lymphoma. The starting material was peripheral blood mononuclear cells (PBMCs), obtained before the fourth cycle of nivolumab. The chain's CDR3 is CACRDRGQTNYGYTF. DNA for the CDR3: TGTGCCTGCCGGGACAGGGGACAGACTAACTATGGCTACACCTTC.